Sequencing of this TCR beta chain was carried out in a study of response to subunit inactivated influenza vaccine. CDR3 length: 16 amino acids. The germline V gene encodes CDR1 SGHVS and CDR2 FQNEAQ. V shed 6 bases, J shed 3 bases, and the junction held 13 bases outside the gene matches. TCRdb re-called the RT-PCR reads with MiXCR, one entry per CDR3 protein. The sample holds roughly 760,000 distinct CDR3 sequences; about 20% are singletons and the top ten take roughly a tenth. Study-wide results and caveats: Authors suggested each seasonal flu vaccination may recruit only limited numbers of new T cells.

In its sample, this clonotype was seen a few times. What it recognizes is unknown. The TCR comes from a man aged 45-65 years who received an inactivated influenza vaccine. This chain joins TRBV7-8 and TRBJ2-7; 8 nucleotides match TRBD1. Sample: PBMCs from blood, taken around 5 days after vaccination. Here the CDR3 reads CASRGAARGLNYEQYF. The CDR3 DNA follows: TGTGCCAGCAGAGGGGCCGCCAGGGGGCTTAACTACGAGCAGTACTTC.